The 19 T cell receptor beta chains reported below all come from one sample, sequenced in a study of identical twins. Each CDR3 protein gets one entry after TCRdb re-called the 5' RACE reads with MiXCR. The sample carries hundreds of thousands of distinct CDR3 sequences, roughly 10% recorded once. The specimen sequenced was memory (CD45RO+) T cells sorted from blood. These receptor sequences come from a woman between 18 and 29 years old in good health.

The genes are TRBV29-1 and TRBJ1-6; possibly TRBD1 for D (5 bases). The V gene's germline CDR1 is SQVTM and CDR2 ANQGSEA. This CDR3 has 13 amino acids. Trimming shortened V by 4 bases and J by 6 bases, and 10 bases separated the two germline ends. This CDR3 reads CSVAVGANSPLHF. Here the CDR3 DNA reads TGCAGCGTTGCCGTCGGGGCTAATTCACCCCTCCACTTT.

V is TRBV5-1 and J is TRBJ1-1; D is unclear. CDR1 is SGHRS and CDR2 is YFSETQ in the germline V gene. CDR3 length equals 12 residues. V was cut by 1 base and J by 6 bases, with 7 bases left in between. The CDR3 region has the DNA TGCGCCAGCAGCTTGATGGGCCCTGAAGCTTTCTTT. Translated: CASSLMGPEAFF.

This clonotype was seen at least ten times. CDR3: CASSPPASLEQYF. The CDR3 nucleotides are TGTGCCAGCTCACCACCAGCATCTCTCGAGCAGTACTTC. The chain links TRBV18 to TRBJ2-7; D unclear. Trimming shortened V by 0 bases and J by 6 bases, and 9 bases separated the two germline ends. The CDR3 totals 13 residues. Germline CDR1 KGHSH, CDR2 LQKENI.

The genes are TRBV12-3 or TRBV12-4 and TRBJ2-5, with 7 bases identical to TRBD2. The V gene end was trimmed by 8 bases and the J gene end by 7 bases; junction bases not matched to a gene: 13. CDR3 length: 14 residues. CDR3 residues: CASLRGEGMGTQYF. The CDR3 coding sequence is TGTGCCAGCTTACGGGGGGAGGGAATGGGGACCCAGTACTTC.

There are many counts of this clonotype. The CDR3 nucleotides read TGCGCCAGCAGCCGGGACAGTTCCTATGGCTACACCTTC. Amino acid sequence: CASSRDSSYGYTF. This chain links TRBV4-1 with TRBJ1-2; 7 positions agree with TRBD1. V was clipped by 4 bases and J by 4 bases; unmatched bases: 3. The CDR3 is made up of 13 amino acids. Germline V gene lookup returns CDR1 MGHRA and CDR2 YSYEKL.

J is TRBJ2-1 and V is TRBV2, with D unclear. Germline V lookup: CDR1 SNHLY, CDR2 FYNNEI. Trimming took off 7 bases at V and 5 bases at J, with 9 bases between the two ends. The CDR3 is 12 residues long. This chain's CDR3 is CASNPAHNEQFF. The CDR3 region has the DNA TGTGCCAGCAATCCAGCCCACAATGAGCAGTTCTTC.

The chain carries TRBV6-1 and TRBJ2-2, with D uncertain. This CDR3 is 14 amino acids long. V lost 1 base and J lost 5, with 8 bases in between. The germline V gene has CDR1 MNHNS and CDR2 SASEGT. The CDR3 sequence is CASSEGVGTGELFF. CDR3 nucleotide sequence: TGTGCCAGCAGTGAAGGGGTGGGGACCGGGGAGCTGTTTTTT.

The CDR3 is CASSLLDLYNEQFF. The DNA for the CDR3 is TGTGCCAGCAGCTTATTGGACCTCTACAATGAGCAGTTCTTC. The V gene is TRBV7-2, the J gene TRBJ2-1, with D hard to call. This CDR3 spans 14 amino acids. V dropped 2 bases and J dropped 3 bases, with 8 bases sitting between them. Germline CDR1 SGHTA, CDR2 FQGNSA.

This clonotype was picked up a small number of times. The chain recombines TRBV5-1 with TRBJ2-1, with 9 bases aligning to TRBD2. This CDR3 comprises 16 residues. The germline CDR1 and CDR2 sequences are SGHRS and YFSETQ. The V and J ends lost 6 bases and 4 bases, in that order; junction bases with no gene match: 11. The CDR3 reads CASTSGGGGAYNEQFF. For the CDR3, the DNA is TGCGCCAGCACCTCTGGGGGCGGGGGGGCATACAATGAGCAGTTCTTC.

In this sample, this clonotype turned up many times. The chain combines TRBV3-1 with TRBJ2-1, with D hard to call. Trimming cost V 7 bases and J 8 bases, with 9 bases left between them. This CDR3 is 11 amino acids long. The germline CDR1 and CDR2 sequences are LGHDT and YNNKEL (reference sequence). The CDR3 reads CASIRGDEQFF. DNA of the CDR3: TGTGCCAGCATCCGAGGAGATGAGCAGTTCTTC.

This clonotype was counted between two and nine times. V gene TRBV5-1 combines with J gene TRBJ2-3; D not resolved. This CDR3 region has 14 residues. Germline V lookup: CDR1 SGHRS, CDR2 YFSETQ. Trimming removed 6 bases from V and 1 base from J, with 12 bases in between. The CDR3 sequence is CASKADGGTDTQYF. CDR3 in DNA: TGCGCCAGCAAGGCGGACGGTGGCACAGATACGCAGTATTTT.

The V call is TRBV7-6, the J call TRBJ2-1; 12 bases fit TRBD2. The junction had 6 bases not matched to a gene; V was cut back by 5 bases and J by 4 bases. The germline gives CDR1 SGHVS, CDR2 FNYEAQ. This CDR3 contains 16 residues. This CDR3 reads CASSVLTSGSYNEQFF. The CDR3 DNA follows: TGTGCCAGCAGCGTGTTGACTAGCGGGAGTTACAATGAGCAGTTCTTC.

This clonotype was observed many times. J is TRBJ2-3 and V is TRBV5-1; TRBD1 agrees at 7 bases. Losses at the gene ends were 5 bases for V and 4 bases for J; bases not matched to a gene: 13. This CDR3 is 16 amino acids long. The germline V gene encodes CDR1 SGHRS and CDR2 YFSETQ. The CDR3: CASSPWTGVAPDTQYF. The CDR3 DNA sequence: TGCGCCAGCAGTCCGTGGACAGGAGTTGCCCCAGATACGCAGTATTTT.

The chain has TRBV5-1 and TRBJ2-1; 12 positions match TRBD2. Unmatched junction bases numbered 11, after V lost 3 bases and J lost 7 bases. Germline assignment: CDR1 SGHRS and CDR2 YFSETQ. The CDR3 covers 17 residues. The CDR3 DNA reads TGCGCCAGCAGCTCCGGGACCGGCGGGACTAGCGGGAATGAGCAGTTCTTC. It codes for CASSSGTGGTSGNEQFF. The variable domain in full, completed from reference TRBV5-1 and TRBJ2-1, reads KAGVTQTPRYLIKTRGQQVTLSCSPISGHRSVSWYQQTPGQGLQFLFEYFSETQRNKGNFPGRFSGRQFSNSRSEMNVSTLELGDSALYLCASSSGTGGTSGNEQFFGPGTRLTVL.

This chain uses TRBV25-1 with TRBJ1-2; perhaps TRBD1 as D (5 bases). The CDR3 length is 17 residues. The V and J ends lost 0 bases and 6 bases respectively, with 20 bases between them. CDR1 and CDR2 (germline): MGHDK, SYGVNS. DNA of the CDR3: TGTGCCAGCAGTGAATATATACTCGGCAGGGATTATAATGGCTACACCTTC. This encodes CASSEYILGRDYNGYTF.

The table lists this clonotype with many counts. This CDR3 reads CASSQEFGQFGYTF. The CDR3 bases are TGTGCCAGCAGCCAAGAATTCGGTCAGTTCGGCTACACCTTC. The J gene is TRBJ1-2, the V gene TRBV4-2; D gene ambiguous. V dropped 0 bases and J dropped 8 bases, with 13 bases sitting between them. Germline V gene sequence: CDR1 LGHNA, CDR2 YNFKEQ. The CDR3 consists of 14 residues.

The rearrangement links TRBV20-1 to TRBJ2-5, with 10 bases identical to TRBD1. This CDR3 has 13 residues. Germline-derived CDR1 and CDR2 are DFQATT and SNEGSKA (reference sequence). The ends lost 6 bases at V and 4 bases at J; junction bases unmatched: 5. This CDR3 reads CSATWTGGETQYF. For the CDR3, the DNA is TGCAGTGCGACCTGGACAGGGGGAGAGACCCAGTACTTC.

This clonotype appeared a few times. The chain combines TRBV6-5 with TRBJ1-1; tentatively, D is TRBD1 (5 bases). Germline CDR1 and CDR2: MNHEY and SVGAGI. This CDR3 contains 15 residues. V was pared by 1 base and J by 9 bases, with 18 bases between. CDR3 residues: CASSYLDIRVQKAFF. The CDR3 coding sequence is TGTGCCAGCAGTTACTTGGACATACGAGTCCAGAAAGCTTTCTTT.

There are many counts of this clonotype. V is TRBV5-1 and J is TRBJ2-7, with D unclear. Germline loops: CDR1 SGHRS, CDR2 YFSETQ. The germline V and J ends were trimmed by 2 bases and 2 bases, with 14 bases remaining between them. CDR3 length equals 15 residues. The CDR3 DNA follows: TGCGCCAGCAGCTTCGAGTTGGCAGCAACCTACGAGCAGTACTTC. It specifies CASSFELAATYEQYF.